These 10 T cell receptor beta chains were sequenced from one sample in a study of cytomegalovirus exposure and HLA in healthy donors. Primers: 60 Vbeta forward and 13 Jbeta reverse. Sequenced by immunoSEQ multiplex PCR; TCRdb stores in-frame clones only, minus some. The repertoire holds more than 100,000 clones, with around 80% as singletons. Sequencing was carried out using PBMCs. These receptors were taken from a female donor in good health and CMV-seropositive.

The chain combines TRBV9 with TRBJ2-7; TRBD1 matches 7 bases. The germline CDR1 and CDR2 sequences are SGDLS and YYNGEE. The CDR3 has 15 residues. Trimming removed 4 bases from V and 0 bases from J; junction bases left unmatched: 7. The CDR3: CASSRGQVSSYEQYF. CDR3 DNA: TGTGCCAGCAGCCGCGGACAGGTCAGCTCCTACGAGCAGTACTTC.

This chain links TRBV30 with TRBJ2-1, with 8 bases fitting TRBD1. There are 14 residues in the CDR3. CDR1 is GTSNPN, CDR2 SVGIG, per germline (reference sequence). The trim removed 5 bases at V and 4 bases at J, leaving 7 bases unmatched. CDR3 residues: CAWVRDRTYNEQFF. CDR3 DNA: TGTGCCTGGGTCCGGGACAGGACATACAATGAGCAGTTCTTC. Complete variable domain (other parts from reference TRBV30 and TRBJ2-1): SQTIHQWPATLVQPVGSPLSLECTVEGTSNPNLYWYRQAAGRGLQLLFYSVGIGQISSEVPQNLSASRPQDRQFILSSKKLLLSDSGFYLCAWVRDRTYNEQFFGPGTRLTVL.

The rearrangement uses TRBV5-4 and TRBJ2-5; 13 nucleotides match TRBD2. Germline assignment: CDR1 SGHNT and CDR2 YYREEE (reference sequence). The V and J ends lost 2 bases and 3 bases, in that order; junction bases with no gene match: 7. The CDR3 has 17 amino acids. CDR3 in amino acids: CASSFTLTSGGEETQYF. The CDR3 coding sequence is TGTGCCAGCAGCTTTACCCTAACTAGCGGGGGGGAAGAGACCCAGTACTTC.

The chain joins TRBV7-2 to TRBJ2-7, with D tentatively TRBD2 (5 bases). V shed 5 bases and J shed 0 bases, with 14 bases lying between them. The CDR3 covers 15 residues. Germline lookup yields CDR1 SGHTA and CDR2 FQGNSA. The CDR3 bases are TGTGCCAGCAGCCAGGACGTAGGGAGCTCCTACGAGCAGTACTTC. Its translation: CASSQDVGSSYEQYF.

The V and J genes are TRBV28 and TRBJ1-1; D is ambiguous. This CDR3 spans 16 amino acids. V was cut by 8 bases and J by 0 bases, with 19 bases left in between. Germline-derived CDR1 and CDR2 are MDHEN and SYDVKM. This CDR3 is CASRSGGKIMNTEAFF. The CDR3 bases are TGTGCCAGCCGCAGCGGAGGGAAAATCATGAACACTGAAGCTTTCTTT.

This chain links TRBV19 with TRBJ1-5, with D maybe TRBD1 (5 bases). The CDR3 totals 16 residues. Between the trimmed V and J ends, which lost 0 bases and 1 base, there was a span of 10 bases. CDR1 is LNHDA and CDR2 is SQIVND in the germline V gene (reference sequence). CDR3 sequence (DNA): TGTGCCAGTAGTATAGAAGGGGCACAGAGCAATCAGCCCCAGCATTTT. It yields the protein CASSIEGAQSNQPQHF.

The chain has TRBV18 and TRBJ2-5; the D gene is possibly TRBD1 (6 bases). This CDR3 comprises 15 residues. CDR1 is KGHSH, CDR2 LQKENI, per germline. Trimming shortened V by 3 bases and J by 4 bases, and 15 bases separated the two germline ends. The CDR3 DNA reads TGTGCCAGCTCACCTCGACAGGAAGCAAGAGAGACCCAGTACTTC. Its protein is CASSPRQEARETQYF.

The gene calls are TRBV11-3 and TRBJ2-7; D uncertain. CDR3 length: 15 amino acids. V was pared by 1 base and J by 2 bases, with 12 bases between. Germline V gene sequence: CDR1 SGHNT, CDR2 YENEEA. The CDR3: CASSLGGTGPYEQYF. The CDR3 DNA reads TGTGCCAGCAGCTTAGGTGGTACGGGTCCCTACGAGCAGTACTTC. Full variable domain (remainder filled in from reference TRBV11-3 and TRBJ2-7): EAGVVQSPRYKIIEKKQPVAFWCNPISGHNTLYWYLQNLGQGPELLIRYENEEAVDDSQLPKDRFSAERLKGVDSTLKIQPAELGDSAVYLCASSLGGTGPYEQYFGPGTRLTVT.

The CDR3 reads CASSSWTGGGNTIYF. CDR3 nucleotide sequence: TGTGCCAGCAGCTCTTGGACAGGGGGCGGAAACACCATATATTTT. The chain uses TRBV7-9 and TRBJ1-3, with TRBD1 matching over 11 bases. Per the germline V gene, CDR1 is SEHNR and CDR2 is FQNEAQ (reference sequence). With 4 bases clipped from V and 4 bases from J, the junction kept 3 bases outside the gene matches. The CDR3 sequence is 15 residues long.

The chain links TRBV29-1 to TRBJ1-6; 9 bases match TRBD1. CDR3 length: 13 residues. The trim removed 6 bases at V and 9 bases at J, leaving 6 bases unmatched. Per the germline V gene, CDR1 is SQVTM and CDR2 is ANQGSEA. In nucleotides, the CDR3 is TGCAGCGTAATACAGGGGGCTGGTTCACCCCTCCACTTT. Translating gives CSVIQGAGSPLHF.